These T cell receptor beta chains were read from a single sample in a study of blood T cell repertoires in COVID-19. The table came from immunoSEQ multiplex PCR; TCRdb's copy has only in-frame clones and leaves some out. The top ten clones hold approximately 4.5% of a sample with 95,000 to 150,000 clones, 65% to 85% of them seen once. The sequenced sample consisted of peripheral blood. These receptors came from a woman aged 70-85 years with acute or convalescent COVID-19. The CDR3 runs from the conserved cysteine through the conserved F or W. The order of the fields is D gene, J gene, clone size, V gene, CDR3 protein, CDR3 DNA. The D gene is left open where the match is weak. Only part of the rows carry a size: once, few, many, or a class if the clone is expanded.

TRBD2	TRBJ2-5	-	TRBV7-2	CASSAAASGGPRETQYF	TGTGCCAGCAGCGCCGCGGCTAGCGGGGGGCCGAGGGAGACCCAGTACTTC
TRBD1	TRBJ1-2	-	TRBV24-1	CATSDSWGQGANGYTF	TGTGCCACCAGTGATTCTTGGGGACAGGGGGCTAATGGCTACACCTTC
-	TRBJ2-3	-	TRBV9	CASSVGVGAGTDTQYF	TGTGCCAGCAGCGTAGGAGTTGGGGCCGGCACAGATACGCAGTATTTT
TRBD1	TRBJ2-7	-	TRBV19	CASSLTGSSYEQYF	TGTGCCAGTAGCCTGACAGGGTCCTCCTACGAGCAGTACTTC
-	TRBJ1-6	few	TRBV7-2	CASSTWGEGSPLHF	TGTGCCAGCAGCACCTGGGGGGAAGGATCACCCCTCCACTTT
TRBD1	TRBJ1-1	-	TRBV19	CASSTGVTEAFF	TGTGCCAGCTCCACAGGGGTCACTGAAGCTTTCTTT
TRBD2	TRBJ2-3	-	TRBV3-1/TRBV3-2	CASSLQTSGARNF	TGTGCCAGCAGCCTACAGACTAGCGGGGCCCGGAATTTT
TRBD2	TRBJ2-1	-	TRBV6-4	CATSKRGGLGNEQFF	TGTGCCACCTCCAAGCGGGGGGGCTTAGGCAATGAGCAGTTCTTC
-	TRBJ1-2	once	TRBV9	CASSAPGGHYGYTF	TGTGCCAGCAGCGCACCCGGGGGGCACTATGGCTACACCTTC
-	TRBJ1-1	-	TRBV6-1	CASSDRGITEAFF	TGTGCCAGCAGTGACAGGGGTATCACGGAAGCTTTCTTT
-	TRBJ1-2	once	TRBV3-1/TRBV3-2	CASSPSQGKVRDYGYTF	TGTGCCAGCAGCCCATCCCAGGGGAAGGTTCGGGACTATGGCTACACCTTC
-	TRBJ1-5	-	TRBV6-6	CATVGQNQPQHF	TGTGCCACCGTGGGGCAGAATCAGCCCCAGCATTTT
-	TRBJ1-5	-	TRBV7-9	CASSLSNQPQHF	TGTGCCAGCAGCCTTAGCAATCAGCCCCAGCATTTT
TRBD2	TRBJ2-1	-	TRBV5-1	CASSGLAGGQGSYNEQFF	TGCGCCAGCAGCGGGTTAGCGGGGGGTCAGGGCTCCTACAATGAGCAGTTCTTC
TRBD2	TRBJ2-3	-	TRBV19	CASSPMSHSGGTDTQYF	TGTGCCAGTAGTCCCATGTCACATAGCGGGGGCACAGATACGCAGTATTTT
TRBD2	TRBJ2-1	once	TRBV30	CAYTHGTSGGGHSSYNEQFF	TGTGCCTACACCCACGGGACTAGCGGGGGGGGCCATTCCTCCTACAATGAGCAGTTCTTC
-	TRBJ1-4	-	TRBV10-3	CAISESGEVKLFF	TGTGCCATCAGTGAGTCGGGGGAGGTAAAACTGTTTTTT
TRBD2	TRBJ2-1	-	TRBV19	CASSDRLAGGPPYNEQFF	TGTGCCAGTAGTGATCGACTAGCGGGGGGGCCTCCCTACAATGAGCAGTTCTTC
TRBD1	TRBJ1-5	-	TRBV19	CASSFSGQANQPQHF	TGTGCCAGTAGTTTCTCGGGACAGGCGAATCAGCCCCAGCATTTT
TRBD1	TRBJ1-2	-	TRBV9	CASSPTWGGQGSGGYTF	TGTGCCAGCAGCCCAACCTGGGGAGGACAGGGTTCGGGTGGCTACACCTTC
-	TRBJ1-4	-	TRBV4-3	CASSQDVGGRRKLFF	TGCGCCAGCAGCCAAGATGTAGGGGGACGGCGAAAACTGTTTTTT
TRBD1	TRBJ2-3	-	TRBV5-1	CASSPGDRSTDTQYF	TGCGCCAGCAGCCCAGGGGACAGGTCCACAGATACGCAGTATTTT
TRBD1	TRBJ1-3	few	TRBV3-1/TRBV3-2	CASRPSWTGRRNTIYF	TGTGCCAGCAGACCTAGCTGGACAGGGAGGCGAAACACCATATATTTT
-	TRBJ1-6	-	TRBV10-2	CASSEGQAFSYNSPLHF	TGCGCCAGCAGTGAGGGACAAGCTTTCTCCTATAATTCACCCCTCCACTTT
TRBD1	TRBJ2-3	-	TRBV7-2	CASSRDREDTQYF	TGTGCCAGCAGCCGGGACAGGGAAGATACGCAGTATTTT
TRBD2	TRBJ2-5	once	TRBV5-1	CASSLLAGGSETQYF	TGCGCCAGCAGCTTGCTAGCGGGGGGGTCAGAGACCCAGTACTTC
-	TRBJ2-7	-	TRBV29-1	CSVTRDISREQYF	TGCAGCGTCACCCGGGACATATCCCGCGAGCAGTACTTC
TRBD2	TRBJ2-5	once	TRBV5-4	CASSLELAGGRETQYF	TGTGCCAGCAGCTTGGAGTTAGCGGGGGGGCGTGAGACCCAGTACTTC
-	TRBJ1-1	-	TRBV7-8	CASSLGHFDTEAFF	TGTGCCAGCAGCTTAGGACACTTCGACACTGAAGCTTTCTTT
-	TRBJ2-1	-	TRBV29-1	CSVGASAEQFF	TGCAGCGTTGGGGCTAGCGCTGAGCAGTTCTTC
-	TRBJ1-5	few	TRBV30	CAWTGQGSQPQHF	TGTGCCTGGACGGGGCAGGGGAGTCAGCCCCAGCATTTT
-	TRBJ1-5	-	TRBV19	CASSIVGRVNNQPQHF	TGTGCCAGTAGTATAGTGGGCAGGGTGAACAATCAGCCCCAGCATTTT
-	TRBJ2-7	few	TRBV11-3	CASSRGQSYEQYF	TGTGCCAGCAGCCGAGGACAGAGCTACGAGCAGTACTTC
TRBD1	TRBJ1-1	-	TRBV2	CAREIRDRGTEAFF	TGTGCCAGGGAAATCCGGGACAGGGGCACTGAAGCTTTCTTT
-	TRBJ1-3	-	TRBV14	CASSQDQTRGNTIYF	TGTGCCAGCAGCCAGGATCAGACTCGTGGAAACACCATATATTTT
-	TRBJ1-2	-	TRBV11-2	CASSLPEDGYTF	TGTGCCAGCAGCTTACCGGAGGATGGCTACACCTTC
-	TRBJ2-7	-	TRBV6-2/TRBV6-3	CASSAQGYEQYF	TGTGCCAGCAGTGCACAGGGTTACGAGCAGTACTTC
-	TRBJ2-3	-	TRBV7-7	CASSLGGADTQYF	TGTGCCAGCAGCTTAGGGGGAGCAGATACGCAGTATTTT
-	TRBJ2-7	-	TRBV6-5	CASSYATELSYEQYF	TGTGCCAGCAGTTACGCCACGGAGCTCTCCTACGAGCAGTACTTC
-	TRBJ1-2	-	TRBV20-1	CSASSLLTNYGYTF	TGCAGTGCTAGTAGCCTCCTTACTAACTATGGCTACACCTTC
TRBD1	TRBJ1-2	once	TRBV29-1	CSVGTGGHTF	TGCAGCGTTGGAACAGGGGGTCACACCTTC
TRBD1	TRBJ2-7	-	TRBV11-3	CASSWDRVNEQYF	TGTGCCAGCAGCTGGGACAGGGTCAACGAGCAGTACTTC
-	TRBJ1-5	-	TRBV12-3/TRBV12-4	CASSTQGSQPQHF	TGTGCCAGCAGCACTCAGGGGTCTCAGCCCCAGCATTTT
TRBD2	TRBJ2-3	-	TRBV7-9	CASSLDLGLARQYF	TGTGCCAGCAGCTTAGATTTGGGACTAGCGAGGCAGTATTTT
-	TRBJ2-1	-	TRBV19	CASSLVNSGIDEQFF	TGTGCCAGTAGTCTCGTTAATTCAGGGATTGATGAGCAGTTCTTC
-	TRBJ1-2	-	TRBV12-3/TRBV12-4	CASSLLQGYGYTF	TGTGCCAGCAGTTTATTACAGGGCTATGGCTACACCTTC
TRBD2	TRBJ2-1	-	TRBV7-7	CASSVGLAGVSDEQFF	TGTGCCAGCAGCGTGGGACTAGCGGGGGTTTCCGATGAGCAGTTCTTC
TRBD1	TRBJ1-5	-	TRBV6-2/TRBV6-3	CASSHSGGNQPQHF	TGTGCCAGCAGCCATTCAGGGGGAAATCAGCCCCAGCATTTT
TRBD1	TRBJ2-7	-	TRBV11-1	CASSLTDRAYEQYF	TGTGCCAGCAGCTTAACGGACAGGGCCTACGAGCAGTACTTT
TRBD1	TRBJ1-1	once	TRBV7-2	CASTQGGRNTEAFF	TGTGCCAGCACCCAGGGGGGCCGGAACACTGAAGCTTTCTTT
-	TRBJ1-2	-	TRBV2	CASRNRAGYTF	TGTGCCAGCAGAAACAGGGCGGGCTACACCTTC
TRBD1	TRBJ1-5	-	TRBV5-3	CARSLAGTVFCNQPQHF	TGTGCCAGAAGCTTGGCGGGGACAGTTTTTTGCAATCAGCCCCAGCATTTT
TRBD1	TRBJ1-2	-	TRBV5-1	CASSLDPSGTGSSGYTF	TGCGCCAGCAGCTTGGACCCCTCCGGGACAGGGTCGAGTGGCTACACCTTC
TRBD1	TRBJ1-4	-	TRBV2	CASIRQGSEKLFF	TGTGCCAGCATTAGACAGGGAAGTGAAAAACTGTTTTTT
TRBD2	TRBJ2-1	once	TRBV18	CASSLPGRGGHEQFF	TGTGCCAGCTCACTACCGGGACGGGGGGGACATGAGCAGTTCTTC
-	TRBJ2-1	once	TRBV27	CASSFDSYNEQFF	TGTGCCAGCAGTTTTGACAGTTACAATGAGCAGTTCTTC